This TCR beta chain was recorded in a study of T cell responses to AZD1222 COVID-19 vaccine. Study-level points and caveats: Every sample of the repertoires postdated the peak T cell response. Baseline seropositivity occurred in only 5 or 6 AZD1222 recipients. With dominance at 160-218 and 743-854, vaccine-associated CD4 TCRs spanned spike.

The CDR3 is 14 amino acids. Trimming took 5 bases from V and 9 from J, leaving 17 bases between them. Germline V CDR1 and CDR2: LNHDA, SQIVND (reference sequence). Remarks on this clone: Its target is not known.

Profiled with immunoSEQ multiplex PCR; TCRdb holds only in-frame clones, not every one. This table has fewer than 300,000 clones, approximately 95% appearing once. The sequenced sample was peripheral blood, obtained on day 0 of AZD1222 vaccination. This receptor was obtained from an adult in good health. V and J are TRBV19 and TRBJ2-1; no reliable D call. CDR3 in DNA: TGTGCCAGTAGTCTCTGGACGGGTACGAGTGAGCAGTTCTTC. Translating gives CASSLWTGTSEQFF.